These 25 T cell receptor beta chains were sequenced from one sample in a study of CD4 T cells in relation to SARS-CoV-2 and coronaviruses. Sequencing was performed with immunoSEQ multiplex PCR; in TCRdb, only in-frame clones are kept and a portion is missing. This table has about 38,000 clones, around four fifths appearing once. No cognate antigen is known for these TCRs. The sample was memory CD4+ T cells from PBMCs, cultured in vitro. These receptors were obtained from an adult with COVID-19.

The chain carries TRBV2 and TRBJ2-7; D unclear. V gave up 6 bases and J gave up 2 bases, with 5 bases separating them. CDR1 SNHLY and CDR2 FYNNEI come from the germline V gene. The CDR3 has 11 amino acids. The CDR3: CASSRTYEQYF. The CDR3 bases are TGTGCCAGCAGCCGAACCTACGAGCAGTACTTC.

The J gene is TRBJ1-1, the V gene TRBV6-2 or TRBV6-3; D may be TRBD1 (6 bases). The CDR3 loop spans 14 amino acids. V was clipped by 8 bases and J by 3 bases, with 16 bases between them. The germline gives CDR1 MNHEY, CDR2 SVGEGT. The DNA for the CDR3 is TGTGCCAGCGGCCTCCCGACAGGTTACACTGAAGCTTTCTTT. Translating gives CASGLPTGYTEAFF.

V usage is TRBV7-9 and J usage is TRBJ2-3, with D possibly matching TRBD1 (6 bases). The V gene lost 2 bases and the J gene lost 4 bases, with 13 bases spanning the gap. There are 15 residues in the CDR3. Germline values: CDR1 SEHNR, CDR2 FQNEAQ (reference sequence). The CDR3 nucleotides are TGTGCCAGCAGCTTACAGGGGACAATGGCAGATACGCAGTATTTT. Protein: CASSLQGTMADTQYF.

This clone was counted once. The chain joins TRBV6-6 to TRBJ2-2; 8 nucleotides align to TRBD1. Germline loops: CDR1 MNHNY, CDR2 SVGAGI (reference sequence). V lost 6 bases and J lost 3; bases outside the gene matches: 6. CDR3 size: 15 residues. The DNA for the CDR3 is TGTGCCAGCAGCCAACGGACAGGGTACACCGGGGAGCTGTTTTTT. Amino acids: CASSQRTGYTGELFF.

The V gene is TRBV5-5, the J gene TRBJ1-1, with D tentatively TRBD1 (5 bases). The V end lost 4 bases, the J end lost 1 base, and 20 bases lay between the germline ends. CDR1 is SGHKS, CDR2 YYEKEE, per germline (reference sequence). This CDR3 is built from 17 residues. The CDR3 spells CASSQSSLQGRNTEAFF. In nucleotides, the CDR3 is TGTGCCAGCAGCCAGTCAAGTTTGCAGGGCCGGAACACTGAAGCTTTCTTT.

The chain joins TRBV7-3 to TRBJ2-5, with TRBD1 identical over 10 bases. CDR3 length equals 17 residues. V was pared by 5 bases and J by 6 bases, with 15 bases of the junction left unmatched. Germline assignment: CDR1 SGHTA and CDR2 FQGTGA. CDR3: CASSPHKGQGSLKTQYF. The CDR3, as DNA: TGTGCCAGCAGCCCCCACAAGGGACAGGGGTCGTTGAAGACCCAGTACTTC. Complete variable domain (other parts from reference TRBV7-3 and TRBJ2-5): GAGVSQTPSNKVTEKGKYVELRCDPISGHTALYWYRQSLGQGPEFLIYFQGTGAADDSGLPNDRFFAVRPEGSVSTLKIQRTERGDSAVYLCASSPHKGQGSLKTQYFGPGTRLLVL.

The chain combines TRBV7-2 with TRBJ2-7; 7 bases match TRBD1. J gave up 4 bases and V 1 base, and 7 bases lay outside the gene matches. Germline V gives CDR1 SGHTA, CDR2 FQGNSA. The CDR3 extends over 15 amino acids. Written as DNA, the CDR3 is TGTGCCAGCAGCTTAGTCGGGACAGCATCATACGAGCAGTACTTC. Its protein product is CASSLVGTASYEQYF.

The gene calls are TRBV24-1 and TRBJ1-4; D not certain. The CDR3 runs 14 residues. Germline V gives CDR1 KGHDR, CDR2 SFDVKD. V was clipped by 3 bases and J by 7 bases, with 11 bases between them. CDR3 in amino acids: CATSDGVASEKLFF. DNA for the CDR3: TGTGCCACCAGTGATGGGGTAGCTAGTGAAAAACTGTTTTTT.

The sample holds a few counts of this clone. The chain uses TRBV30 and TRBJ1-3; D gene unclear. Germline V gene sequence: CDR1 GTSNPN, CDR2 SVGIG (reference sequence). The CDR3 consists of 13 residues. V lost 2 bases, J lost 0 bases, and 5 bases lay in between. The CDR3 DNA reads as TGTGCCTGGAGTAGGCTCTCTGGAAACACCATATATTTT. The encoded protein is CAWSRLSGNTIYF.

J is TRBJ2-7 and V is TRBV20-1, with D maybe TRBD1 (5 bases). V was shortened by 2 bases and J by 5 bases, with 7 bases between the two germline ends. The CDR3 has 11 amino acids. Germline assignment: CDR1 DFQATT and CDR2 SNEGSKA (reference sequence). DNA for the CDR3: TGCAGTGCTAGACAGGGCAACGAGCAGTACTTC. This encodes CSARQGNEQYF.

The chain is built from TRBV7-2 and TRBJ2-3; tentative D call: TRBD2 (6 bases). The germline gives CDR1 SGHTA, CDR2 FQGNSA. CDR3 length: 16 amino acids. Trimming left V 2 bases short and J 1 base short, with 13 bases between. This CDR3 is CASSLRRGIGTDTQYF. The DNA of the CDR3 is TGTGCCAGCAGCTTAAGGCGCGGGATCGGCACAGATACGCAGTATTTT.

The V gene is TRBV7-2, the J gene TRBJ2-1; TRBD2 is a possible D gene (6 bases). Trimming took 4 bases from V and 2 from J, leaving 12 bases between them. Germline lookup yields CDR1 SGHTA and CDR2 FQGNSA. The CDR3 runs to 15 residues. This CDR3 is CASSSSSVPYNEQFF. Written as DNA, the CDR3 is TGTGCCAGCAGCTCGTCTAGCGTTCCCTACAATGAGCAGTTCTTC.

The rearrangement uses TRBV12-3 or TRBV12-4 and TRBJ2-2, with D unclear. The CDR3 is 13 residues long. V lost 6 bases, J lost 6 bases, and 11 bases lay in between. The CDR3 is CASSAGLPGELFF. Written as DNA, the CDR3 is TGTGCCAGCAGCGCTGGGTTGCCCGGGGAGCTGTTTTTT.

J is TRBJ1-2 and V is TRBV28; 8 positions agree with TRBD1. This CDR3 region has 15 residues. The V gene's germline CDR1 is MDHEN and CDR2 SYDVKM. The V segment lost 4 bases and the J segment 3 bases; nucleotides outside the gene matches: 7. The CDR3 region is CASSYRTGWYYGYTF. As DNA, the CDR3 is TGTGCCAGCAGTTACCGGACAGGGTGGTACTATGGCTACACCTTC.

This chain uses TRBV5-1 with TRBJ2-1, with D perhaps matching TRBD2 (5 bases). The CDR3 has 15 residues. In germline, CDR1 is SGHRS, CDR2 YFSETQ. The V end lost 1 base, the J end lost 4 bases, and 12 bases lay between the germline ends. CDR3 region: CASSLRAELYNEQFF. The CDR3 DNA follows: TGCGCCAGCAGCTTGAGAGCGGAGCTATACAATGAGCAGTTCTTC.

The chain combines TRBV6-2 or TRBV6-3 with TRBJ1-1; D unresolved. The CDR3 length is 18 residues. Looked up from germline, CDR1 is MNHEY and CDR2 is SVGEGT. V lost 0 bases and J lost 3, with 20 bases in between. Here the CDR3 reads CASSYSIRGSFLDTEAFF. CDR3 DNA: TGTGCCAGCAGTTACTCGATACGGGGATCTTTTTTGGACACTGAAGCTTTCTTT.

The rearrangement links TRBV20-1 to TRBJ2-2, with 10 bases aligning to TRBD2. With V trimmed by 3 bases and J by 8 bases, 6 bases remained unmatched. This CDR3 spans 14 amino acids. Germline V gene sequence: CDR1 DFQATT, CDR2 SNEGSKA (reference sequence). CDR3 nucleotide sequence: TGCAGTGCTAGTTACCAGCGGGAGGGTGGGGAGCTGTTTTTT. Protein product: CSASYQREGGELFF.

The chain links TRBV7-3 to TRBJ2-1; D is unresolved. The CDR3 is made up of 17 amino acids. CDR1 and CDR2 from the germline V gene are SGHTA and FQGTGA. V was trimmed by 3 bases and J by 1 base, leaving 16 bases between them. The CDR3 reads CASSLILPALSYNEQFF. In nucleotides, the CDR3 is TGTGCCAGCAGCTTGATTCTCCCCGCTCTGTCCTACAATGAGCAGTTCTTC. Together with reference TRBV7-3 and TRBJ2-1, the CDR3 gives the full variable domain: GAGVSQTPSNKVTEKGKYVELRCDPISGHTALYWYRQSLGQGPEFLIYFQGTGAADDSGLPNDRFFAVRPEGSVSTLKIQRTERGDSAVYLCASSLILPALSYNEQFFGPGTRLTVL.

The V gene is TRBV2, the J gene TRBJ2-7, with D maybe TRBD2 (6 bases). Trimming removed 7 bases at V and 2 bases at J, with 15 bases between. CDR3 length equals 14 residues. Germline CDR1 SNHLY, CDR2 FYNNEI. The CDR3 DNA follows: TGTGCCAGCATTGCGGGGAGCTGGGCCTACGAGCAGTACTTC. Translation: CASIAGSWAYEQYF.

The chain couples TRBV4-2 to TRBJ2-7; TRBD2 agrees at 8 bases. CDR1 and CDR2 (germline): LGHNA, YNFKEQ. The CDR3 sequence is 16 residues long. The J segment lost 6 bases and the V segment lost 1 base, leaving 11 bases of the junction unmatched. CDR3 coding DNA: TGTGCCAGCAGCCAAGGCTGGAACCGGGGGGGCTCCGAGCAGTACTTC. Amino acid sequence: CASSQGWNRGGSEQYF.

V is TRBV3-1 (or the pseudogene TRBV3-2) and J is TRBJ1-2; 8 bases agree with TRBD1. Per germline, CDR1 LGHDT and CDR2 YNNKEL (reference sequence). The CDR3 has 14 residues. Losses at the gene ends were 0 bases for V and 7 bases for J; bases not matched to a gene: 4. This CDR3 is CASSQDRGHRGYTF. DNA for the CDR3: TGTGCCAGCAGCCAAGACAGGGGGCATCGTGGCTACACCTTC.

The V call is TRBV18, the J call TRBJ2-5, with 9 bases identical to TRBD1. With 3 bases clipped from V and 5 bases from J, the junction kept 1 base outside the gene matches. The CDR3 is 13 amino acids. CDR1 and CDR2 from the germline V gene are KGHSH and LQKENI. The CDR3 sequence is CASSPGTGETQYF. For the CDR3, the DNA is TGTGCCAGCTCACCTGGGACAGGGGAGACCCAGTACTTC.

J is TRBJ1-1 and V is TRBV3-1 (or the pseudogene TRBV3-2), with D tentatively TRBD1 (5 bases). Germline loops: CDR1 LGHDT, CDR2 YNNKEL (reference sequence). CDR3 length equals 14 residues. Trimming took 0 bases from V and 4 from J, leaving 9 bases between them. CDR3 region: CASSQDRGGTEAFF. The CDR3 DNA follows: TGTGCCAGCAGCCAAGATCGCGGGGGCACTGAAGCTTTCTTT.

The chain combines TRBV5-1 with TRBJ1-6; TRBD1 agrees at 8 bases. J gave up 9 bases and V 4 bases, and 6 bases lay outside the gene matches. The CDR3 consists of 14 residues. The germline V gene has CDR1 SGHRS and CDR2 YFSETQ. The CDR3: CASSPGQGGSPLHF. In DNA form, the CDR3 reads TGCGCCAGCAGCCCTGGACAGGGTGGTTCACCCCTCCACTTT.

The chain recombines TRBV2 with TRBJ2-2, with TRBD2 matching over 10 bases. The trim removed 6 bases at V and 7 bases at J, leaving 8 bases unmatched. Per germline, CDR1 SNHLY and CDR2 FYNNEI. This CDR3 spans 15 amino acids. In nucleotides, the CDR3 is TGTGCCAGCAGAACGGGACTAGCGACGATCGGGGAGCTGTTTTTT. Translating it yields CASRTGLATIGELFF.